The rows below give T cell receptor beta chains drawn from one sample of a study of beta chain features in type 1 diabetes. Using immunoSEQ multiplex PCR, the repertoire was profiled, and TCRdb retains in-frame clones only, with some absent. The sample gives just over 150,000 clones, 11% of which show up once; around 2.1% is in the top ten. Sequencing input: central memory CD4+ T cells from blood. The receptors stem from a man younger than 35 in good health. Both conserved end residues are part of each CDR3. The D gene is left open where the match is weak. Some rows have no size entry. The others give once, few or many, or a class for an expanded clone.

j_call v_call d_call clone_size cdr3_aa cdr3_nt
TRBJ2-3 TRBV11-1 - many CASSLASNRANQRVTQYF TGTGCCAGCAGCTTAGCATCCAACCGGGCCAATCAACGTGTTACGCAGTATTTT
TRBJ1-2 TRBV28 TRBD1 - CASRSQGRDGYTF TGTGCCAGCAGATCACAGGGGAGGGATGGCTACACCTTC
TRBJ1-6 TRBV10-3 TRBD1 many CAISLTGGGSPLHF TGTGCCATCAGCCTGACAGGGGGCGGCTCACCCCTCCACTTT
TRBJ2-7 TRBV6-5 - - CASSYRPRGGYEQYF TGTGCCAGCAGTTACCGGCCAAGGGGGGGCTACGAGCAGTACTTC
TRBJ2-5 TRBV9 - few CASSVGGNPQETQYF TGTGCCAGCAGCGTAGGAGGAAACCCTCAGGAGACCCAGTACTTC
TRBJ2-4 TRBV4-1 - many CASSSRYPGREQKNIQYF TGCGCCAGCAGCTCTCGATACCCGGGTCGGGAACAGAAAAACATTCAGTACTTC
TRBJ1-1 TRBV11-2 - - CAVSRLNTEAFF TGTGCCGTGTCCCGGCTGAACACTGAAGCTTTCTTT
TRBJ2-7 TRBV27 TRBD1 - CASSLLGQNTYEQYF TGTGCCAGCAGTTTGCTGGGACAGAACACCTACGAGCAGTACTTC
TRBJ2-1 TRBV7-8 TRBD2 - CASSQGLAYNNEQFF TGTGCCAGCAGCCAGGGACTAGCGTACAACAATGAGCAGTTCTTC
TRBJ2-3 TRBV7-9 TRBD1 - CASSSPGQQTDTQYF TGTGCCAGCAGCTCTCCGGGACAGCAAACAGATACGCAGTATTTT
TRBJ2-7 TRBV28 TRBD2 - CASSPPGTSGNYEQYF TGTGCCAGCAGTCCACCCGGGACTAGCGGGAATTACGAGCAGTACTTC
TRBJ2-7 TRBV6-5 - - CASSYSRSGTRHEQYF TGTGCCAGCAGTTACTCGAGATCGGGGACGAGACACGAGCAGTACTTC
TRBJ2-3 TRBV7-2 - - CASSFLTDTDTQYF TGTGCCAGCAGCTTTTTGACAGACACAGATACGCAGTATTTT
TRBJ2-3 TRBV5-1 TRBD2 - CASSLDLAGTDTQYF TGCGCCAGCAGCTTGGACCTAGCGGGCACAGATACGCAGTATTTT
TRBJ1-2 TRBV10-3 - - CAISEDSNYGYTF TGTGCCATCAGTGAAGACAGCAACTATGGCTACACCTTC
TRBJ2-7 TRBV30 - few CAWRRLNSYEQYF TGTGCCTGGAGGCGACTGAATTCCTACGAGCAGTACTTC
TRBJ2-7 TRBV19 - - CASSDRASYEQYF TGTGCCAGTAGTGACAGAGCCTCCTACGAGCAGTACTTC